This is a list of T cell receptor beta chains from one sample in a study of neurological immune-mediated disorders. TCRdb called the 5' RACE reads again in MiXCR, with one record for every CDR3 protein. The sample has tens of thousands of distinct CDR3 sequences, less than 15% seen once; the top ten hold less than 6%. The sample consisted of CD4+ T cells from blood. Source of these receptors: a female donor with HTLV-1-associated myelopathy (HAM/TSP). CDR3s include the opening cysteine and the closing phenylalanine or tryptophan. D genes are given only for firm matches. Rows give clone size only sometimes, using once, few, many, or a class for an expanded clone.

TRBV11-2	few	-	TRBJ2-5	CASGSRGQETQYF	TGTGCCAGCGGGTCAAGGGGGCAAGAGACCCAGTACTTC
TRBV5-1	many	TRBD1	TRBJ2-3	CASSTGRDSSTDTQYF	TGCGCCAGCAGCACGGGCCGGGACAGTAGCACAGATACGCAGTATTTT
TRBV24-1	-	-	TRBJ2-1	CATSDLRDTAGNEQFF	TGTGCCACCAGTGATTTGCGAGACACCGCGGGCAATGAGCAGTTCTTC
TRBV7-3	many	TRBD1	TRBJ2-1	CASSSRPKGQGVHNEQFF	TGTGCCAGCAGCTCCAGACCAAAGGGACAGGGGGTCCACAATGAGCAGTTCTTC
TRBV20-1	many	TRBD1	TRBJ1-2	CSAGLGQGAGYTF	TGCAGTGCGGGACTCGGACAGGGGGCTGGCTACACCTTC
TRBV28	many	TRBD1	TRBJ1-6	CASSLMTGRSPLHF	TGTGCCAGCAGTTTGATGACAGGGAGGTCACCCCTCCACTTT
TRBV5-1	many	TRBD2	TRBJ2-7	CASSLELAGHEQYF	TGCGCCAGCAGCTTGGAACTAGCGGGCCACGAGCAGTACTTC
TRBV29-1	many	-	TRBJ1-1	CSVEVGIWAFF	TGCAGCGTTGAAGTCGGGATATGGGCTTTCTTT
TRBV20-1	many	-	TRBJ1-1	CSARPIVRANTEAFF	TGCAGTGCTAGGCCCATCGTCAGGGCGAACACTGAAGCTTTCTTT
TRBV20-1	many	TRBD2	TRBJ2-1	CSARGRGRWLAGLNEQFF	TGCAGTGCTAGAGGTAGAGGGCGGTGGCTAGCGGGGTTGAATGAGCAGTTCTTC
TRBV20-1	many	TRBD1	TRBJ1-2	CSARGQPGQVGGYTF	TGCAGTGCTAGAGGTCAGCCCGGACAGGTCGGTGGCTACACCTTC
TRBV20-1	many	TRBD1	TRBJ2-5	CSATRTGVETQYF	TGCAGTGCTACCCGGACAGGGGTGGAGACCCAGTACTTC
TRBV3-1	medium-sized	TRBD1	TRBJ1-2	CASSLWDRNYGYTF	TGTGCCAGCAGCCTATGGGACAGGAACTATGGCTACACCTTC
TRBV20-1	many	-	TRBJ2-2	CSARANTGELFF	TGCAGTGCTAGAGCCAACACCGGGGAGCTGTTTTTT
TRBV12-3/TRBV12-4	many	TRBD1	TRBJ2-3	CASSLAIGQGTNTQYF	TGTGCCAGCAGTTTAGCCATAGGACAGGGGACGAATACGCAGTATTTT
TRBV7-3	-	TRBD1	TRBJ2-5	CASSPRAGGQTHSF	TGTGCCAGCAGCCCAAGGGCTGGGGGACAGACCCACTCCTTC
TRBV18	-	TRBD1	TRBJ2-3	CASSPLSGTGTDTQYF	TGTGCCAGCTCACCACTCTCGGGGACAGGTACAGATACGCAGTATTTT
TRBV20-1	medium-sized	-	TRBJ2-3	CSASSDDTQYF	TGCAGTGCTAGTTCAGATGATACGCAGTATTTT
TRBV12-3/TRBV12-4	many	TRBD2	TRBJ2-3	CASTWGTSSSFSTDTQYF	TGTGCCAGCACCTGGGGGACTAGTTCCTCTTTTAGCACAGATACGCAGTATTTT
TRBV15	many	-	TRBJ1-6	CATSRVYPAANSPLHF	TGTGCCACCAGCAGAGTATATCCGGCAGCCAATTCACCCCTCCACTTT
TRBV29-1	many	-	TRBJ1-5	CSVAGLDQPQHF	TGCAGCGTTGCAGGCTTGGATCAGCCCCAGCATTTT
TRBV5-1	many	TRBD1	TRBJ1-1	CASSFSGQGTAEAFF	TGCGCCAGCAGCTTCTCAGGACAGGGCACTGCTGAAGCTTTCTTT
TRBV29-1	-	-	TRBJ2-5	CSVETVGETQYF	TGCAGCGTTGAGACAGTAGGAGAGACCCAGTACTTC
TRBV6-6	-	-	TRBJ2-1	CASQGSYNEQFF	TGTGCCAGCCAGGGTTCCTACAATGAGCAGTTCTTC
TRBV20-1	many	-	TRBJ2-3	CSARGGLAASTDTQYF	TGCAGTGCTAGGGGGGGGCTAGCGGCGAGCACAGATACGCAGTATTTT
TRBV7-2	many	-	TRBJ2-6	CASKKGGSSGANVLTF	TGTGCCAGCAAAAAAGGGGGGAGCTCTGGGGCCAACGTCCTGACTTTC
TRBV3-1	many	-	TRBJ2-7	CASSLTLVSREQYF	TGTGCCAGCAGCCTCACTCTAGTCTCACGCGAGCAGTACTTC
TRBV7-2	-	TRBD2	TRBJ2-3	CASSLYWGGPWSSDTQYF	TGTGCCAGCAGCTTATATTGGGGGGGTCCATGGAGCTCAGATACGCAGTATTTT
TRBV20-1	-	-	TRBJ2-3	CSAIDSTPTSTDTQYF	TGCAGTGCTATAGATAGTACACCCACTAGCACAGATACGCAGTATTTT
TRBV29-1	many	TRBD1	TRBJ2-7	CSADRGGYEQYF	TGCAGCGCGGACAGGGGAGGATACGAGCAGTACTTC
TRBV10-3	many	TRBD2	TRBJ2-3	CAISGTSGAKSTDTQYF	TGTGCCATCAGTGGGACTAGCGGGGCAAAGAGCACAGATACGCAGTATTTT
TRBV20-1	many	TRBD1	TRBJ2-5	CSAAPGGQGKTQYF	TGCAGTGCTGCTCCAGGGGGACAGGGAAAGACCCAGTACTTC
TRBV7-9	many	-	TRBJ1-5	CASSLAGQDLGPQHF	TGTGCCAGCAGCTTAGCCGGGCAGGACTTAGGTCCCCAGCATTTT
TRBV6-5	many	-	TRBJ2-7	CASSYQGGGYEQYF	TGTGCCAGCAGTTACCAGGGAGGAGGATACGAGCAGTACTTC
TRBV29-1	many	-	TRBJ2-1	CSATGGGGAPTSYNEQFF	TGCAGCGCAACTGGGGGGGGCGGGGCACCAACCTCCTACAATGAGCAGTTCTTC
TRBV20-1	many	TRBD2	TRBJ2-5	CSGGGQETQYF	TGCAGCGGCGGGGGTCAAGAGACCCAGTACTTC
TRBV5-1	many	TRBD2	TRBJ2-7	CASSRTSGATYEQYF	TGCGCCAGCAGCCGGACTAGCGGGGCTACCTACGAGCAGTACTTC
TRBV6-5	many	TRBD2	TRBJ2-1	CASRGMSGGHYNEQFF	TGTGCCAGCAGAGGGATGAGCGGGGGCCACTACAATGAGCAGTTCTTC
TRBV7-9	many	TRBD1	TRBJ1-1	CASNRGSDGTEAFF	TGTGCCAGCAACAGGGGTTCGGATGGCACTGAAGCTTTCTTT
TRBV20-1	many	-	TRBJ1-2	CSARVGEDYGYTF	TGCAGTGCTAGAGTGGGGGAAGACTATGGCTACACCTTC
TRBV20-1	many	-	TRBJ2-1	CSARGPAGSYNEQFF	TGCAGTGCTAGAGGACCAGCGGGTTCCTACAATGAGCAGTTCTTC
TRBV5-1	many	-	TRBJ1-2	CASSLDGDNYGYTF	TGCGCCAGCAGCTTGGACGGGGATAACTATGGCTACACCTTC
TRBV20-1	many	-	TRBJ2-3	CSARIAKEVDTQYF	TGCAGTGCTAGAATCGCTAAGGAGGTAGATACGCAGTATTTT
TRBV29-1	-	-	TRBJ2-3	CSTSLAGRDTQYF	TGCAGCACTTCGTTGGCGGGGAGAGATACGCAGTATTTT
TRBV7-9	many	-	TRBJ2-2	CASSDPPGRISSNTGELFF	TGTGCCAGCAGCGACCCCCCCGGTCGAATATCCTCGAACACCGGGGAGCTGTTTTTT
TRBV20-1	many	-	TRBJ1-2	CSAYTQQGDYGYTF	TGCAGTGCTTACACCCAACAGGGAGACTATGGCTACACCTTC
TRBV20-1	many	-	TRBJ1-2	CSARGGDGDGYTF	TGCAGTGCTAGAGGGGGGGACGGAGATGGCTACACCTTC
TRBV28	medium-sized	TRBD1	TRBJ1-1	CASSQGVATEAFF	TGTGCCAGCAGCCAGGGGGTGGCCACTGAAGCTTTCTTT
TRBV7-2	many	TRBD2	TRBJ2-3	CASSFGLATDTQYF	TGTGCCAGCAGCTTTGGACTAGCGACAGATACGCAGTATTTT
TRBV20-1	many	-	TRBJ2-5	CSAPGTTQETQYF	TGCAGTGCCCCCGGGACGACCCAAGAGACCCAGTACTTC
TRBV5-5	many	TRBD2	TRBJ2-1	CASSFRGGGAGWNEQFF	TGTGCCAGCAGCTTTCGTGGCGGGGGGGCAGGTTGGAATGAGCAGTTCTTC
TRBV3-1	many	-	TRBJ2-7	CASSQGRESEQYF	TGTGCCAGCAGCCAAGGACGGGAGAGCGAGCAGTACTTC
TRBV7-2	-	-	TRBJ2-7	CASSLGLGNYEQYF	TGTGCCAGCAGCTTAGGTCTGGGAAACTACGAGCAGTACTTC
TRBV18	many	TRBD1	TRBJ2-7	CTSSPAIQGASEQYF	TGTACCAGCTCACCGGCAATCCAGGGGGCCTCCGAGCAGTACTTC
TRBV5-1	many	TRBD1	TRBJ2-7	CASSLDRGSYEQYF	TGCGCCAGCAGCTTGGACAGGGGTTCCTACGAGCAGTACTTC
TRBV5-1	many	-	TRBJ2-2	CASSLAGGQRNGELFF	TGCGCCAGCAGCTTGGCGGGGGGACAAAGGAACGGGGAGCTGTTTTTT
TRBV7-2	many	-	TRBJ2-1	CASSFGISSYNEQFF	TGTGCCAGCAGCTTCGGCATCAGCTCCTACAATGAGCAGTTCTTC
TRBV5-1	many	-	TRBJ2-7	CASSFFALGTQNTYEQYF	TGCGCCAGCAGCTTTTTTGCGCTCGGGACACAGAATACCTACGAGCAGTACTTC
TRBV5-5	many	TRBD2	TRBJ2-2	CASSLDWRLATLGELFF	TGTGCCAGCAGCTTGGACTGGCGACTAGCGACCCTAGGGGAGCTGTTTTTT
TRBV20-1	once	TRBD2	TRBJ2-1	CSAQTSSYNEQFF	TGCAGTGCGCAGACTAGCAGCTACAATGAGCAGTTCTTC